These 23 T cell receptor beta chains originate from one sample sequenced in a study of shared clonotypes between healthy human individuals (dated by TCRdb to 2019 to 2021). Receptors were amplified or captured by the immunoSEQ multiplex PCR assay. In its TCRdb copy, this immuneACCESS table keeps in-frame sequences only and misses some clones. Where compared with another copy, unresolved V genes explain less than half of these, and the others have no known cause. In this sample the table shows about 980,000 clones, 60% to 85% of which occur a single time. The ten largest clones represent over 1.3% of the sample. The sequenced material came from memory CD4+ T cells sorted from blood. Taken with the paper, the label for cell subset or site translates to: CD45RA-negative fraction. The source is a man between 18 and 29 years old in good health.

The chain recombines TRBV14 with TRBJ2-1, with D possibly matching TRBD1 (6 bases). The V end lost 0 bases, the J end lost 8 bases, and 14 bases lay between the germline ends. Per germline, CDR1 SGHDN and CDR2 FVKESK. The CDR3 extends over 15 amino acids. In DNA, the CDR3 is TGTGCCAGCAGCCAAGAGTCCAGGGGTTATGATGAGCAGTTCTTC. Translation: CASSQESRGYDEQFF. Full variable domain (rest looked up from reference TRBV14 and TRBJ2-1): EAGVTQFPSHSVIEKGQTVTLRCDPISGHDNLYWYRRVMGKEIKFLLHFVKESKQDESGMPNNRFLAERTGGTYSTLKVQPAELEDSGVYFCASSQESRGYDEQFFGPGTRLTVL.

The CDR3, as DNA: TGTGCCAGTAGTCGGACAGGGAGAACTGGAAACACCATATATTTT. This gives the protein CASSRTGRTGNTIYF. The chain employs TRBV19 and TRBJ1-3; TRBD1 agrees at 8 bases. The germline gives CDR1 LNHDA, CDR2 SQIVND (reference sequence). CDR3 length equals 15 residues. Trimming took 5 bases from V and 2 from J; bases not matched to a gene: 5. Variable domain in full (rest from reference TRBV19 and TRBJ1-3): DGGITQSPKYLFRKEGQNVTLSCEQNLNHDAMYWYRQDPGQGLRLIYYSQIVNDFQKGDIAEGYSVSREKKESFPLTVTSAQKNPTAFYLCASSRTGRTGNTIYFGEGSWLTVV.

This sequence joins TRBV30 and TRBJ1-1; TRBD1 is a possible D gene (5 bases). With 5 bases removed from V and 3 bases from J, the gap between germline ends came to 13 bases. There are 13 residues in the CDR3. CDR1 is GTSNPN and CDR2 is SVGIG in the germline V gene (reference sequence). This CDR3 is CAWQRGWDTEAFF. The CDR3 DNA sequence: TGTGCCTGGCAAAGGGGATGGGACACTGAAGCTTTCTTT. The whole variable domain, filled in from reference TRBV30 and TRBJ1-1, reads SQTIHQWPATLVQPVGSPLSLECTVEGTSNPNLYWYRQAAGRGLQLLFYSVGIGQISSEVPQNLSASRPQDRQFILSSKKLLLSDSGFYLCAWQRGWDTEAFFGQGTRLTVV.

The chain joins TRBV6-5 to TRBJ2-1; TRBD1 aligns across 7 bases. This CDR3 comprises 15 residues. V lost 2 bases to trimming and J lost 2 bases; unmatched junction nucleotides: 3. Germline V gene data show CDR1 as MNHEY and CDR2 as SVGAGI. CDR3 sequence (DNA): TGTGCCAGCAGTTACGACAGGGTCACCTACAATGAGCAGTTCTTC. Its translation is CASSYDRVTYNEQFF.

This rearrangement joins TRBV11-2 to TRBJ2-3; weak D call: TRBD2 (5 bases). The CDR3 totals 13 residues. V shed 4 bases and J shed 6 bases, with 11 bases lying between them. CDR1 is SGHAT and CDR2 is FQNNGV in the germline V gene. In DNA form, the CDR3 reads TGTGCCAGCAGCTCGAGGGCAATCGATACGCAGTATTTT. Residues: CASSSRAIDTQYF.

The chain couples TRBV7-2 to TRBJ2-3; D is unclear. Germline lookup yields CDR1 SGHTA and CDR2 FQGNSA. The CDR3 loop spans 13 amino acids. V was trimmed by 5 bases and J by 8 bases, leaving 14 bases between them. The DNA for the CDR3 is TGTGCCAGCAGCCCGCCCCACTTATTTACGCAGTATTTT. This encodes CASSPPHLFTQYF. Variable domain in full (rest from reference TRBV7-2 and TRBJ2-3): GAGVSQSPSNKVTEKGKDVELRCDPISGHTALYWYRQSLGQGLEFLIYFQGNSAPDKSGLPSDRFSAERTGGSVSTLTIQRTQQEDSAVYLCASSPPHLFTQYFGPGTRLTVL.

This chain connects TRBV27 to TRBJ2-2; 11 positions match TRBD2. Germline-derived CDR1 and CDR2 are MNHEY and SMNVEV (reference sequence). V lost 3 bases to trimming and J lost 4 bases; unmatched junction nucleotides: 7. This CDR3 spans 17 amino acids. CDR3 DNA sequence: TGTGCCAGCAGTTTTCAACTCGGGACTAGCGGCACCGGGGAGCTGTTTTTT. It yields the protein CASSFQLGTSGTGELFF.

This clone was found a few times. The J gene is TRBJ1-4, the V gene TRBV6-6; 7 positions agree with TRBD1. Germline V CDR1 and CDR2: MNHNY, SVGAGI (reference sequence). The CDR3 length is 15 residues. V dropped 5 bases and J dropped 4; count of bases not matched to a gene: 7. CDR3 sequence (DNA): TGTGCCAGCAGTACAGGGGACAGCAATAATGAAAAACTGTTTTTT. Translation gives CASSTGDSNNEKLFF.

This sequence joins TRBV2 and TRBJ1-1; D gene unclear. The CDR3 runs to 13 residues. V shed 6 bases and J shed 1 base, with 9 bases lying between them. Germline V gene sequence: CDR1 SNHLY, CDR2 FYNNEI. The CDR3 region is CASRVWENTEAFF. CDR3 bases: TGTGCCAGCAGAGTCTGGGAGAACACTGAAGCTTTCTTT.

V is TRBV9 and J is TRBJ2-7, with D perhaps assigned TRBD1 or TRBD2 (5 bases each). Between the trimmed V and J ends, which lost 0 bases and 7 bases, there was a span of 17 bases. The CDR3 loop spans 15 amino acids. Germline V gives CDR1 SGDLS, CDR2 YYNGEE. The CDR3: CASSVGGAGPREQYF. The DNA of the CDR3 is TGTGCCAGCAGCGTAGGGGGAGCAGGGCCCAGGGAGCAGTACTTC.

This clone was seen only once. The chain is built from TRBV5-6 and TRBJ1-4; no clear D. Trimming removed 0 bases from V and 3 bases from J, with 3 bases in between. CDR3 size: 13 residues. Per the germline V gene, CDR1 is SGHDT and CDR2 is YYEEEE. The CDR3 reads CASSLGANEKLFF. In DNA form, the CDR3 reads TGTGCCAGCAGCTTGGGGGCTAATGAAAAACTGTTTTTT.

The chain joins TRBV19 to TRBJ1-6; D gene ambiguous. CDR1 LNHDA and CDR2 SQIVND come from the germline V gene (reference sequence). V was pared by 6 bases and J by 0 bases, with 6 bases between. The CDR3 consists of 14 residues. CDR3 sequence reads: CASRRSSYNSPLHF. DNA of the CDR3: TGTGCCAGTAGGCGGAGCTCCTATAATTCACCCCTCCACTTT.

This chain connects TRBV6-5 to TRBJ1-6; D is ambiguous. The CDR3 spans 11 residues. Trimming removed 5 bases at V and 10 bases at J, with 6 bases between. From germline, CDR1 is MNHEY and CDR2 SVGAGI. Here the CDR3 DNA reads TGTGCCAGCAGTAACGGGTCACCCCTCCACTTT. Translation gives CASSNGSPLHF.

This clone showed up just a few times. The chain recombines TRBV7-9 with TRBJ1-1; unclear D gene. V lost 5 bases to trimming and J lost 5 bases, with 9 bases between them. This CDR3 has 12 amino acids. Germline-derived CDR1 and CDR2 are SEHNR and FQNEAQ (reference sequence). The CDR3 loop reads CASSPMVTEAFF. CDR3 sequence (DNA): TGTGCCAGCAGCCCCATGGTGACTGAAGCTTTCTTT.

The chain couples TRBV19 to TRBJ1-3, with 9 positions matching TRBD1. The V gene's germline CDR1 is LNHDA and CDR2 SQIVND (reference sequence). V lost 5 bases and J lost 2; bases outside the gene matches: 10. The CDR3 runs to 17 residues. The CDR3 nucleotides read TGTGCCAGTAGTTCCGGGACAGGGTATAACACTGGAAACACCATATATTTT. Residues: CASSSGTGYNTGNTIYF.

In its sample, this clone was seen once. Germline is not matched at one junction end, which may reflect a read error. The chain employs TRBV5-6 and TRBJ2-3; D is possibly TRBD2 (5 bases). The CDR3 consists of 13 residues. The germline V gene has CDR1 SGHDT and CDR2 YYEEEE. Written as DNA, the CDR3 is TGTGCCAGCAGCGGCGAAGGACTGGGTGGCTGGGGTTTT. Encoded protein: CASSGEGLGGWGF.

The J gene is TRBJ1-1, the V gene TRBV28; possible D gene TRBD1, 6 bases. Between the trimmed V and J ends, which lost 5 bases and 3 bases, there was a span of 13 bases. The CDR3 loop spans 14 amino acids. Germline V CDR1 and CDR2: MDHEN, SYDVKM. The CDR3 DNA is TGTGCCAGCAGTCCCAGGGGCCCCCACACTGAAGCTTTCTTT. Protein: CASSPRGPHTEAFF.

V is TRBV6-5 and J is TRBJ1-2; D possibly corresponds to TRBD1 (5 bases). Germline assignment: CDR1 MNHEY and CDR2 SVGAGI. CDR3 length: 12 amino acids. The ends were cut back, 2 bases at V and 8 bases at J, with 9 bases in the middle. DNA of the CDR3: TGTGCCAGCAGTTACGGAGGGGCCGGCTACACCTTC. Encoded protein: CASSYGGAGYTF.

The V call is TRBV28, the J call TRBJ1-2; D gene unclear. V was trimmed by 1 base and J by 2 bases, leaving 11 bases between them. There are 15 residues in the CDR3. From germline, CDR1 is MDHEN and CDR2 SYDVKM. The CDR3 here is CASSLYGGGNYGYTF. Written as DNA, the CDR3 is TGTGCCAGCAGTTTATACGGAGGTGGGAACTATGGCTACACCTTC.

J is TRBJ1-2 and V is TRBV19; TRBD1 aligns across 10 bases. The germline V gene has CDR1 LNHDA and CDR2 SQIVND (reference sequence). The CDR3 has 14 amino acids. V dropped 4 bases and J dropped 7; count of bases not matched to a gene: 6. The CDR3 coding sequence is TGTGCCAGTAGTACCTTTGGGACAGGGGCTGGCTACACCTTC. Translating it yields CASSTFGTGAGYTF.

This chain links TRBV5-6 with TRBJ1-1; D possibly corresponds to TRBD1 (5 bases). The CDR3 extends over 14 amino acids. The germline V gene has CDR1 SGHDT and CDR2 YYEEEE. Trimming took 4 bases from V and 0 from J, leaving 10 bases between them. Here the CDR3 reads CASSRGDMNTEAFF. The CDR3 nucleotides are TGTGCCAGCAGCCGGGGGGATATGAACACTGAAGCTTTCTTT.

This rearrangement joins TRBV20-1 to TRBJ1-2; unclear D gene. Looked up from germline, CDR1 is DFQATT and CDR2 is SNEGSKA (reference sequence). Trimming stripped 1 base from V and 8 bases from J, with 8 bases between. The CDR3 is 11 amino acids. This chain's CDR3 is CSARVDDGYTF. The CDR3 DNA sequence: TGCAGTGCTAGAGTGGATGACGGCTACACCTTC.

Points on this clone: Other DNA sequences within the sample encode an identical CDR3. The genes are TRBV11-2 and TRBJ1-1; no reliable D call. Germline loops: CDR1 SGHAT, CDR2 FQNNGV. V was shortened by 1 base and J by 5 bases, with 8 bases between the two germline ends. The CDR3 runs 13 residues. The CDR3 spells CASSLAETTEAFF. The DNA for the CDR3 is TGTGCCAGCAGCTTAGCAGAAACGACTGAAGCTTTCTTT.